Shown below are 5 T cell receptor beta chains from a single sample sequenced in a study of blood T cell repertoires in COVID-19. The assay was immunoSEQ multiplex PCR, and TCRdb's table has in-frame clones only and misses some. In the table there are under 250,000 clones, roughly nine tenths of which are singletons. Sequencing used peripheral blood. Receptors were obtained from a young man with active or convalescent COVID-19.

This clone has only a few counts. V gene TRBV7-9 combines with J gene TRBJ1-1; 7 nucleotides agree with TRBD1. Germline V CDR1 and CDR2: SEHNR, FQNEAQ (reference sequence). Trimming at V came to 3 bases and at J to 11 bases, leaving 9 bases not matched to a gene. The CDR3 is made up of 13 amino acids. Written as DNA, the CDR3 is TGTGCCAGCAGCTTTGGAACAGGGGAGATGGCTTTCTTT. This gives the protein CASSFGTGEMAFF.

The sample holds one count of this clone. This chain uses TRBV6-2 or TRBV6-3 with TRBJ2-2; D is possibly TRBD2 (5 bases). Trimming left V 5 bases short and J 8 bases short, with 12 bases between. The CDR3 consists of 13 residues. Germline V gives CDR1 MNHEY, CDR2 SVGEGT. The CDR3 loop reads CASSLLEGGELFF. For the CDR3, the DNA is TGTGCCAGCAGTCTCCTCGAGGGTGGGGAGCTGTTTTTT.

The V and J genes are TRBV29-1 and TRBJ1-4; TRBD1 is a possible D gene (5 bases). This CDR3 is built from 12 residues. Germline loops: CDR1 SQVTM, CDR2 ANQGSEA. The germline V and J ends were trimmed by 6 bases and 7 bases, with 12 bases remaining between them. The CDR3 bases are TGCAGCGTGGACGGGGGGAGTGAAAAACTGTTTTTT. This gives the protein CSVDGGSEKLFF.

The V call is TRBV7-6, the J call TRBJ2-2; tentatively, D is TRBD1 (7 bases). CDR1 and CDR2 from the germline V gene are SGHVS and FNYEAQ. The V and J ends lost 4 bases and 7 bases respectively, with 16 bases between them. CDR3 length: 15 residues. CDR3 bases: TGTGCCAGCAGCTCCCCGACAGGGCGGGACGGGGAGCTGTTTTTT. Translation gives CASSSPTGRDGELFF.

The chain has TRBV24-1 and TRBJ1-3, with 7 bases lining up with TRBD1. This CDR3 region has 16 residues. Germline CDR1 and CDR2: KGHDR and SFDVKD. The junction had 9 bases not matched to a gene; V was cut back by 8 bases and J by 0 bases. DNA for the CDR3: TGTGCCACCAACCGAGACAGGGCCCTCTCTGGAAACACCATATATTTT. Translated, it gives CATNRDRALSGNTIYF.